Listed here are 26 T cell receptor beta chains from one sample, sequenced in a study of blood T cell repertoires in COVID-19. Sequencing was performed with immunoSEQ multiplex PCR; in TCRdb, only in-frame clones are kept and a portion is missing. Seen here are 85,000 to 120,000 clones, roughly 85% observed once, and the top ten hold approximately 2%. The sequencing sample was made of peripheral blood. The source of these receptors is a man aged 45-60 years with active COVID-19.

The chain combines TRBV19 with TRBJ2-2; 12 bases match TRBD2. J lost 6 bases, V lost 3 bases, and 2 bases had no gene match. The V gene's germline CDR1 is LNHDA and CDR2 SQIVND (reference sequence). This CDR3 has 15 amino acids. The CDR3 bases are TGTGCCAGTAGTATTCTAGCGGGGGGGCCCGGGGAGCTGTTTTTT. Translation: CASSILAGGPGELFF.

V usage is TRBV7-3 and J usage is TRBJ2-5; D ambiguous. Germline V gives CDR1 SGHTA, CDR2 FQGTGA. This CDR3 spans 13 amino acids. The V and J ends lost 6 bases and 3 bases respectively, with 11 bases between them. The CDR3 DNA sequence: TGTGCCAGCAGTCAGACTCCTAAAGAGACCCAGTACTTC. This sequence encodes CASSQTPKETQYF.

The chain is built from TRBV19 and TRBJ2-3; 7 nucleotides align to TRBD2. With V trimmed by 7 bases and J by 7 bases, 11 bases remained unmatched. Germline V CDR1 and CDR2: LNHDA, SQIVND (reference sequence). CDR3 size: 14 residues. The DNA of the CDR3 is TGTGCCAGTAATCCAGTGGTGGGGGGGTATACGCAGTATTTT. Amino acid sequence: CASNPVVGGYTQYF.

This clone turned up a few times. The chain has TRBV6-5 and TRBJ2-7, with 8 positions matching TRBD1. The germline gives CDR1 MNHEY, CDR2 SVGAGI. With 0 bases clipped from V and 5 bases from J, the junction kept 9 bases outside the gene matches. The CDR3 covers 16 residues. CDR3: CASSYSLRDRSDEQYF. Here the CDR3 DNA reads TGTGCCAGCAGTTACTCACTACGGGACAGGAGCGACGAGCAGTACTTC.

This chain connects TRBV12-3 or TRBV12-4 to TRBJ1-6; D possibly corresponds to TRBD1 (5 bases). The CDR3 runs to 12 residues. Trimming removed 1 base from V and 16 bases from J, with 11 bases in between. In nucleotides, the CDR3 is TGTGCCAGCAGTTTAGGTGGGGCGGATCTCCACTTT. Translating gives CASSLGGADLHF.

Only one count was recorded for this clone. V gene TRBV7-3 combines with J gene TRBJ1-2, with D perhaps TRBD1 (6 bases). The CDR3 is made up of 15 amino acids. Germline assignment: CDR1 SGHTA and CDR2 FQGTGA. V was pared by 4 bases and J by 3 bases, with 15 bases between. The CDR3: CASSYDHRDHYGYTF. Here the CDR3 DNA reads TGTGCCAGCAGCTACGATCACAGGGACCACTATGGCTACACCTTC.

The CDR3 coding sequence is TGTGCCAGCAGCTGGGGAGGGGAAACAGACTATGGCTACACCTTC. Protein sequence: CASSWGGETDYGYTF. This chain links TRBV5-6 with TRBJ1-2; D possibly corresponds to TRBD1 (5 bases). The V and J ends lost 3 bases and 3 bases respectively, with 15 bases between them. Germline lookup yields CDR1 SGHDT and CDR2 YYEEEE. This CDR3 is 15 amino acids long.

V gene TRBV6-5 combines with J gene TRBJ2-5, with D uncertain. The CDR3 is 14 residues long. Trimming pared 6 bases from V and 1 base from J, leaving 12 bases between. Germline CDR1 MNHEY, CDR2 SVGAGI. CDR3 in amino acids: CASSPLGAQETQYF. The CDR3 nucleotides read TGTGCCAGCAGCCCCCTCGGTGCCCAAGAGACCCAGTACTTC.

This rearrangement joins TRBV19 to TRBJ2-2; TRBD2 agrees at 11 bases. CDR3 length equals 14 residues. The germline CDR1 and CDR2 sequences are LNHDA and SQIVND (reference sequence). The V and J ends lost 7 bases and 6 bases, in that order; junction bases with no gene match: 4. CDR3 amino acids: CASNTGLAAGELFF. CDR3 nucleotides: TGTGCCAGTAACACGGGACTAGCGGCCGGGGAGCTGTTTTTT.

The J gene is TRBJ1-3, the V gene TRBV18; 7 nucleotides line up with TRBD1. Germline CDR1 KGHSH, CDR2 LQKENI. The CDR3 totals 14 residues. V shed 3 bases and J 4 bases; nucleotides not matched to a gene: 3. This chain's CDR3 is CASSPGQLGNTIYF. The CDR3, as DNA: TGTGCCAGCTCACCGGGACAGCTCGGAAACACCATATATTTT.

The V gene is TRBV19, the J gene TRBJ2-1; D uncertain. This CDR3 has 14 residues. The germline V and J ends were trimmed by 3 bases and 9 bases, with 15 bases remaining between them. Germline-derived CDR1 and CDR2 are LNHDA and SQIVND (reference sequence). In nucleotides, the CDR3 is TGTGCCAGTAGTATCGTCCGCAAACCCGGTGAGCAGTTCTTC. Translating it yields CASSIVRKPGEQFF.

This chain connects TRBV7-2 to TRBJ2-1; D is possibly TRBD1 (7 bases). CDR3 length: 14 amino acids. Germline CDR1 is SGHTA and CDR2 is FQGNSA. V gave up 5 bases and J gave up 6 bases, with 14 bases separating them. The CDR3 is CASSTQQGGNEQFF. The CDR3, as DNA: TGTGCCAGCAGCACCCAGCAGGGGGGCAATGAGCAGTTCTTC.

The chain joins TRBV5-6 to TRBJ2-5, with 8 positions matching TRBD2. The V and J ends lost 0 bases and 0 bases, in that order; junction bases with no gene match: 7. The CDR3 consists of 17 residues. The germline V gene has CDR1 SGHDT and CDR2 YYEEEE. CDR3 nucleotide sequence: TGTGCCAGCAGCTTGGAAGCGGTAGCGGGGTACCAAGAGACCCAGTACTTC. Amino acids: CASSLEAVAGYQETQYF. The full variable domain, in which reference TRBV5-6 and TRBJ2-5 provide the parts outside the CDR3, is DAGVTQSPTHLIKTRGQQVTLRCSPKSGHDTVSWYQQALGQGPQFIFQYYEEEERQRGNFPDRFSGHQFPNYSSELNVNALLLGDSALYLCASSLEAVAGYQETQYFGPGTRLLVL.

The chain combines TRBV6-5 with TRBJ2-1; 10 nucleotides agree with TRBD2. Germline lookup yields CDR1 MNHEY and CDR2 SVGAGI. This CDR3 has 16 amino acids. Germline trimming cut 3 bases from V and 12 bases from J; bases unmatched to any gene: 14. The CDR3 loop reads CASSYSGAGGQFGQFF. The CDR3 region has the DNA TGTGCCAGCAGTTATTCGGGAGCGGGGGGGCAATTTGGGCAGTTCTTC.

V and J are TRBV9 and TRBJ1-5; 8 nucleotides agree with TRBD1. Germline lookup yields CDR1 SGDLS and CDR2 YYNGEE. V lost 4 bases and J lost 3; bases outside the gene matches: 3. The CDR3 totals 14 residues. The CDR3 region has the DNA TGTGCCAGCAGCCCGGGACAGGACAATCAGCCCCAGCATTTT. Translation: CASSPGQDNQPQHF.

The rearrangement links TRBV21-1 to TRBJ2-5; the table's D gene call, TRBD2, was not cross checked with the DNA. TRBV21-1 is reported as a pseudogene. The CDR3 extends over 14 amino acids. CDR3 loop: CASTWGVSGGAQYF. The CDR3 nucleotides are TGTGCCAGCACGTGGGGAGTATCCGGGGGGGCCCAGTACTTC.

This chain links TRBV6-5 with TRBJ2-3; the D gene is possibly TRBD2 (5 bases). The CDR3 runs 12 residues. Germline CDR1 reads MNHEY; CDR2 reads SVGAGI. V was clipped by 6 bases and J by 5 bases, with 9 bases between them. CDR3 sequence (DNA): TGTGCCAGCAGCCTACTAGGAGATACGCAGTATTTT. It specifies CASSLLGDTQYF.

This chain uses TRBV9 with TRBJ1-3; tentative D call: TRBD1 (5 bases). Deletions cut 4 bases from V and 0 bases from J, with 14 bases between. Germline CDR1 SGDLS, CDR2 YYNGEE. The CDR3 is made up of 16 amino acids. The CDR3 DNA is TGTGCCAGCAGCCCGCGGGGGGGACTCTCTGGAAACACCATATATTTT. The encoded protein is CASSPRGGLSGNTIYF. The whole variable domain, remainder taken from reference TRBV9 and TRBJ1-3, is DSGVTQTPKHLITATGQRVTLRCSPRSGDLSVYWYQQSLDQGLQFLIQYYNGEERAKGNILERFSAQQFPDLHSELNLSSLELGDSALYFCASSPRGGLSGNTIYFGEGSWLTVV.

The CDR3 spells CASSPTLTQANYGYTF. The CDR3 coding sequence is TGTGCCAGCTCACCAACACTGACACAGGCTAACTATGGCTACACCTTC. V and J are TRBV18 and TRBJ1-2; D may be TRBD1 (5 bases). The germline CDR1 and CDR2 sequences are KGHSH and LQKENI. CDR3 size: 16 residues. V was clipped by 2 bases and J by 0 bases, with 13 bases between them.

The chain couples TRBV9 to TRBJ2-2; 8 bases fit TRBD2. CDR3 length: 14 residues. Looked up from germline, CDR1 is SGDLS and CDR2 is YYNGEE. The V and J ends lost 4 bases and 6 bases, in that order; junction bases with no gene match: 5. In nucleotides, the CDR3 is TGTGCCAGCAGCAGATTGCGGGAGGCCGGGGAGCTGTTTTTT. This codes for CASSRLREAGELFF.

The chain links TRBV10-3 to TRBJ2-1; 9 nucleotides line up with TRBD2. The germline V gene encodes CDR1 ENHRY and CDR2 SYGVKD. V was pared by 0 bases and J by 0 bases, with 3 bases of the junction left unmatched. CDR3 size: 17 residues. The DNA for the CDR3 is TGTGCCATCAGTGAGTCGACTAGCGGCCTCTCCTACAATGAGCAGTTCTTC. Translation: CAISESTSGLSYNEQFF.

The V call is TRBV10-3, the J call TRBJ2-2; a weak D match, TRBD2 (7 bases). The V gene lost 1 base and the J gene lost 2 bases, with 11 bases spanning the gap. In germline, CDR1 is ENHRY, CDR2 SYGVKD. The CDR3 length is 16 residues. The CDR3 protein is CAISEWGGRNTGELFF. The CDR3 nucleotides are TGTGCCATCAGTGAGTGGGGGGGGCGAAACACCGGGGAGCTGTTTTTT.

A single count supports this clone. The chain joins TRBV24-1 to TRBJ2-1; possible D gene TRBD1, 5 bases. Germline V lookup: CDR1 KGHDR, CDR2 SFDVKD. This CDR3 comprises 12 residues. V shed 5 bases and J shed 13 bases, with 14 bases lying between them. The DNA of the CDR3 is TGTGCCACCAGTGGTTTTGACAGAATACAGTTCTTC. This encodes CATSGFDRIQFF.

CDR3 protein: CASSHNRGRGTEAFF. The CDR3 DNA sequence: TGTGCCAGCAGCCATAACAGGGGGCGAGGCACTGAAGCTTTCTTT. The rearrangement joins TRBV11-2 to TRBJ1-1; TRBD1 matches 9 bases. The CDR3 has 15 amino acids. The junction had 8 bases not matched to a gene; V was cut back by 5 bases and J by 4 bases. The V gene's germline CDR1 is SGHAT and CDR2 FQNNGV.

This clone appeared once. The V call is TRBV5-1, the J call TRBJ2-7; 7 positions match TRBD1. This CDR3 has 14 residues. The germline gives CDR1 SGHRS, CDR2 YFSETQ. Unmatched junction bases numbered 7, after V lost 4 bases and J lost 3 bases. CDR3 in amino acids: CASSQDPGGYEQYF. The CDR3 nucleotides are TGCGCCAGCAGCCAGGACCCAGGGGGCTACGAGCAGTACTTC.

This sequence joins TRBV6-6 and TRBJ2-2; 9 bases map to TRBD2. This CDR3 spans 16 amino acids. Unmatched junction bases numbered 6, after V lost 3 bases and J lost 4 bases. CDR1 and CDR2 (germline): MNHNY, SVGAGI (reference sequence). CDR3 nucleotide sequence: TGTGCCAGCAGTTATTTCGGCGGGGGGGCCACCGGGGAGCTGTTTTTT. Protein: CASSYFGGGATGELFF.